Presented here are 29 T cell receptor beta chains from one specimen sequenced in a study of blood T cell repertoires in COVID-19. Here immunoSEQ multiplex PCR was the method, and the copy in TCRdb shows in-frame clones only, minus some. Of some 90,000 clones listed, 70% to 90% are singletons. The sample taken for sequencing was peripheral blood. The receptor set was obtained from a man in his fifties with COVID-19, enrolled during active disease.

The V and J genes are TRBV25-1 and TRBJ2-5; D gene ambiguous. The germline gives CDR1 MGHDK, CDR2 SYGVNS. Trimming stripped 3 bases from V and 5 bases from J, with 7 bases between. This CDR3 contains 12 residues. DNA for the CDR3: TGTGCCAGCAGTGATAGTTTGGAGACCCAGTACTTC. Encoded protein: CASSDSLETQYF.

The rearrangement uses TRBV12-3 or TRBV12-4 and TRBJ2-7; D unclear. The CDR3 has 13 amino acids. Trimming left V 3 bases short and J 4 bases short, with 10 bases between. CDR3 in amino acids: CASSLGSNYEQYF. The CDR3, as DNA: TGTGCCAGCAGTTTGGGTAGCAATTACGAGCAGTACTTC.

The rearrangement joins TRBV6-2 or TRBV6-3 to TRBJ2-7; 10 bases align to TRBD2. Germline V CDR1 and CDR2: MNHEY, SVGEGT. V shed 5 bases and J 4 bases; nucleotides not matched to a gene: 11. The CDR3 is 16 residues long. In nucleotides, the CDR3 is TGTGCCAGCAGTACCGGGGGACTAGCGCTTTTGTACGAGCAGTACTTC. Translation: CASSTGGLALLYEQYF.

The chain joins TRBV3-1 (or the pseudogene TRBV3-2) to TRBJ1-1, with D possibly TRBD1 on 6 matching bases. The CDR3 totals 15 residues. CDR1 and CDR2 (germline): LGHDT, YNNKEL (reference sequence). With 1 base removed from V and 0 bases from J, the gap between germline ends came to 9 bases. In DNA, the CDR3 is TGTGCCAGCAGCCAAGTATGGGACATGAACACTGAAGCTTTCTTT. Encoded protein: CASSQVWDMNTEAFF.

There are a few counts of this clone. This rearrangement joins TRBV2 to TRBJ1-4; TRBD1 agrees at 10 bases. Germline V CDR1 and CDR2: SNHLY, FYNNEI. V was clipped by 4 bases and J by 5 bases; unmatched bases: 4. The CDR3 is made up of 15 amino acids. Here the CDR3 reads CASSVRTGGNEKLFF. CDR3 DNA sequence: TGTGCCAGCAGTGTCCGGACAGGGGGGAATGAAAAACTGTTTTTT. Full variable domain (outside the CDR3, taken from reference TRBV2 and TRBJ1-4): EPEVTQTPSHQVTQMGQEVILRCVPISNHLYFYWYRQILGQKVEFLVSFYNNEISEKSEIFDDQFSVERPDGSNFTLKIRSTKLEDSAMYFCASSVRTGGNEKLFFGSGTQLSVL.

The CDR3 protein is CASSYSRYNEQFF. CDR3 in DNA: TGTGCCAGCAGTTACTCCAGGTACAATGAGCAGTTCTTC. The V and J genes are TRBV6-6 and TRBJ2-1; D not resolved. CDR3 length: 13 amino acids. V shed 0 bases and J shed 4 bases, with 4 bases lying between them. CDR1 and CDR2 from the germline V gene are MNHNY and SVGAGI (reference sequence).

In its sample, this clone was seen once. V and J are TRBV4-1 and TRBJ1-4; perhaps TRBD1 as D (6 bases). The germline V and J ends were trimmed by 7 bases and 3 bases, with 21 bases remaining between them. CDR1 is MGHRA, CDR2 YSYEKL, per germline. The CDR3 extends over 17 amino acids. The CDR3 sequence: CASTLRGGNKANEKLFF. The CDR3 DNA is TGCGCCAGCACCCTAAGGGGGGGTAATAAGGCTAATGAAAAACTGTTTTTT.

The chain couples TRBV5-1 to TRBJ2-3, with a possible D match to TRBD1 (5 bases). V shed 2 bases and J shed 2 bases, with 15 bases lying between them. CDR3 length equals 16 residues. Germline V gene lookup returns CDR1 SGHRS and CDR2 YFSETQ. The DNA of the CDR3 is TGCGCCAGCAGCTTCCCATTACAGGATTACACAGATACGCAGTATTTT. Translated, it gives CASSFPLQDYTDTQYF.

The rearrangement joins TRBV28 to TRBJ1-2; D is possibly TRBD1 (6 bases). CDR1 and CDR2 from the germline V gene are MDHEN and SYDVKM. There are 12 residues in the CDR3. V was trimmed by 5 bases and J by 8 bases, leaving 12 bases between them. The CDR3 spells CASSAGAYGYTF. The CDR3 DNA sequence: TGTGCCAGCAGTGCAGGGGCATACGGCTACACCTTC.

The CDR3 sequence: CASSLASGRDNGYTF. CDR3 sequence (DNA): TGCGCCAGCAGCTTGGCCTCCGGGAGGGATAATGGCTACACCTTC. V is TRBV5-1 and J is TRBJ1-2; D gene unclear. This CDR3 spans 15 amino acids. Germline V gene lookup returns CDR1 SGHRS and CDR2 YFSETQ. The V gene lost 0 bases and the J gene lost 6 bases, with 15 bases spanning the gap.

This clone was observed a single time. This chain uses TRBV18 with TRBJ1-3; TRBD1 is a possible D gene (6 bases). Germline CDR1 and CDR2: KGHSH and LQKENI. V lost 2 bases and J 0 bases, leaving 17 bases between the germline ends. The CDR3 length is 18 residues. In DNA, the CDR3 is TGTGCCAGCTCACCAAACGTTGGTGGGACACTCTCTGGAAACACCATATATTTT. Protein sequence: CASSPNVGGTLSGNTIYF.

This sequence joins TRBV30 and TRBJ1-2, with 7 bases that match TRBD1. Trimming at V came to 5 bases and at J to 6 bases, leaving 6 bases not matched to a gene. This CDR3 is built from 12 residues. Germline V gene data show CDR1 as GTSNPN and CDR2 as SVGIG (reference sequence). The CDR3 loop is CAWYRDRHGYTF. In nucleotides, the CDR3 is TGTGCCTGGTACCGGGACAGACATGGCTACACCTTC.

DNA of the CDR3: TGTGCCAGCAGCTTGGGTCGGAACTATAATCAGCCCCAGCATTTT. Translation gives CASSLGRNYNQPQHF. The chain links TRBV5-5 to TRBJ1-5, with no clear D. Trimming pared 0 bases from V and 4 bases from J, leaving 11 bases between. The CDR3 length is 15 residues. CDR1 SGHKS and CDR2 YYEKEE come from the germline V gene (reference sequence).

This chain connects TRBV12-3 or TRBV12-4 to TRBJ2-5, with a weak D call TRBD2 (5 bases). V shed 1 base and J shed 12 bases, with 12 bases lying between them. The CDR3 consists of 12 residues. The CDR3 nucleotides read TGTGCCAGCAGTTTAGGCGGGTCGGTAAAGTACTTC. Translated: CASSLGGSVKYF.

This chain joins TRBV4-1 and TRBJ2-3; 8 nucleotides match TRBD1. The CDR3 is 14 residues long. The germline V gene has CDR1 MGHRA and CDR2 YSYEKL. V was clipped by 1 base and J by 6 bases; unmatched bases: 3. The CDR3 DNA follows: TGCGCCAGCAGCCAAGTGACAGGGGCGGATACGCAGTATTTT. Encoded protein: CASSQVTGADTQYF.

The V and J genes are TRBV3-1 (or the pseudogene TRBV3-2) and TRBJ1-2; no clear D. The germline CDR1 and CDR2 sequences are LGHDT and YNNKEL (reference sequence). Trimming cost V 0 bases and J 0 bases, with 8 bases left between them. The CDR3 sequence is 15 residues long. CDR3 sequence: CASSQDTKANYGYTF. CDR3 DNA sequence: TGTGCCAGCAGCCAAGATACAAAAGCTAACTATGGCTACACCTTC.

The CDR3 DNA sequence: TGTGCCAGTAGTAAGACAGGGATCTATGGCTACACCTTC. This codes for CASSKTGIYGYTF. The genes are TRBV19 and TRBJ1-2, with 7 positions matching TRBD1. V dropped 4 bases and J dropped 4; count of bases not matched to a gene: 3. Germline V gene sequence: CDR1 LNHDA, CDR2 SQIVND (reference sequence). The CDR3 has 13 amino acids.

CDR3 nucleotides: TGTGCCACAAACGACAGGGCCTACCAAGAGACCCAGTACTTC. Amino acid sequence: CATNDRAYQETQYF. The chain is built from TRBV15 and TRBJ2-5; 7 nucleotides line up with TRBD1. CDR1 is LNHNV and CDR2 is YYDKDF in the germline V gene (reference sequence). This CDR3 is built from 14 residues. Trimming removed 9 bases from V and 0 bases from J; junction bases left unmatched: 7.

The chain uses TRBV5-4 and TRBJ2-2, with D possibly being TRBD1 (6 bases). In germline, CDR1 is SGHNT, CDR2 YYREEE (reference sequence). V lost 2 bases, J lost 0 bases, and 11 bases lay in between. This CDR3 contains 16 residues. CDR3 amino acids: CASSFGTPPNTGELFF. CDR3 coding DNA: TGTGCCAGCAGCTTCGGGACACCGCCGAACACCGGGGAGCTGTTTTTT.

The chain combines TRBV6-1 with TRBJ1-3, with a possible D match to TRBD1 (5 bases). The V gene lost 2 bases and the J gene lost 2 bases, with 13 bases spanning the gap. CDR3 length equals 16 residues. CDR1 is MNHNS, CDR2 SASEGT, per germline. Here the CDR3 reads CASSESSAGPGNTIYF. The CDR3 DNA sequence: TGTGCCAGCAGTGAAAGTTCTGCAGGGCCTGGAAACACCATATATTTT.

The V gene is TRBV24-1, the J gene TRBJ1-1; the match to TRBD1 covers 7 bases. V dropped 3 bases and J dropped 10; count of bases not matched to a gene: 7. Germline V lookup: CDR1 KGHDR, CDR2 SFDVKD. This CDR3 spans 13 amino acids. The CDR3 sequence: CATSDLDRPPAFF. CDR3 DNA sequence: TGTGCCACCAGTGATCTGGACAGGCCCCCAGCTTTCTTT.

This chain joins TRBV18 and TRBJ1-2, with D perhaps TRBD1 (6 bases). V lost 6 bases, J lost 0 bases, and 11 bases lay in between. In germline, CDR1 is KGHSH, CDR2 LQKENI. The CDR3 runs 14 residues. CDR3 amino acids: CASSRDTTNYGYTF. The DNA for the CDR3 is TGTGCCAGCTCGAGGGACACAACTAACTATGGCTACACCTTC. The whole variable domain, remainder taken from reference TRBV18 and TRBJ1-2, is NAGVMQNPRHLVRRRGQEARLRCSPMKGHSHVYWYRQLPEEGLKFMVYLQKENIIDESGMPKERFSAEFPKEGPSILRIQQVVRGDSAAYFCASSRDTTNYGYTFGSGTRLTVV.

V gene TRBV6-5 combines with J gene TRBJ2-7; D might be TRBD1 (6 bases). The CDR3 spans 15 residues. CDR1 is MNHEY and CDR2 is SVGAGI in the germline V gene. The V end was cut by 6 bases, the J end by 3 bases, with 18 bases between. The CDR3 loop is CASSYQTDRFYEQYF. CDR3 nucleotide sequence: TGTGCCAGCAGCTACCAAACGGACAGATTCTACGAGCAGTACTTC.

This chain uses TRBV4-1 with TRBJ2-1; the match to TRBD2 covers 9 bases. CDR1 and CDR2 from the germline V gene are MGHRA and YSYEKL. The length of the CDR3 is 15 residues. Trimming cost V 3 bases and J 4 bases; bases outside gene matches: 4. The CDR3 region is CASSQAGGRYNEQFF. For the CDR3, the DNA is TGCGCCAGCAGCCAGGCGGGGGGGAGGTACAATGAGCAGTTCTTC.

The genes are TRBV19 and TRBJ1-1; 8 bases line up with TRBD1. J lost 5 bases, V lost 5 bases, and 7 bases had no gene match. Germline assignment: CDR1 LNHDA and CDR2 SQIVND (reference sequence). This CDR3 is built from 14 residues. CDR3 protein: CASSLQTGGTEAFF. The CDR3 DNA reads TGTGCCAGTAGTCTCCAAACAGGGGGTACTGAAGCTTTCTTT.

This clone was observed a handful of times. CDR3: CASSPGTARADTQYF. The CDR3 nucleotides are TGTGCCAGCAGCCCCGGGACAGCTCGGGCAGATACGCAGTATTTT. This rearrangement joins TRBV7-2 to TRBJ2-3, with TRBD1 matching 7 bases. J lost 4 bases, V lost 5 bases, and 9 bases had no gene match. The V gene's germline CDR1 is SGHTA and CDR2 FQGNSA. The CDR3 is 15 amino acids.

The sample holds a few counts of this clone. The chain links TRBV2 to TRBJ1-2; 7 nucleotides agree with TRBD1. In germline, CDR1 is SNHLY, CDR2 FYNNEI. There are 12 residues in the CDR3. The ends lost 4 bases at V and 8 bases at J; junction bases unmatched: 4. The CDR3: CASSGQGGGYTF. The CDR3 DNA sequence: TGTGCCAGCAGTGGACAGGGAGGAGGCTACACCTTC.

The chain is built from TRBV13 and TRBJ2-1; 7 nucleotides line up with TRBD1. The CDR3 is 16 amino acids. Germline values: CDR1 PRHDT, CDR2 FYEKMQ (reference sequence). The junction had 4 bases not matched to a gene; V was cut back by 0 bases and J by 2 bases. CDR3 coding DNA: TGTGCCAGCAGCTTAGGGACAGGGAGTCCCTACAATGAGCAGTTCTTC. Translation gives CASSLGTGSPYNEQFF.

The chain links TRBV7-2 to TRBJ2-3, with 9 bases aligning to TRBD2. The CDR3 contains 16 residues. V shed 0 bases and J 4 bases; nucleotides not matched to a gene: 5. Germline values: CDR1 SGHTA, CDR2 FQGNSA. As DNA, the CDR3 is TGTGCCAGCAGCTTAGCGCGGGCGGGGGGGCCAGATACGCAGTATTTT. Residues: CASSLARAGGPDTQYF. Variable domain in full (rest from reference TRBV7-2 and TRBJ2-3): GAGVSQSPSNKVTEKGKDVELRCDPISGHTALYWYRQSLGQGLEFLIYFQGNSAPDKSGLPSDRFSAERTGGSVSTLTIQRTQQEDSAVYLCASSLARAGGPDTQYFGPGTRLTVL.